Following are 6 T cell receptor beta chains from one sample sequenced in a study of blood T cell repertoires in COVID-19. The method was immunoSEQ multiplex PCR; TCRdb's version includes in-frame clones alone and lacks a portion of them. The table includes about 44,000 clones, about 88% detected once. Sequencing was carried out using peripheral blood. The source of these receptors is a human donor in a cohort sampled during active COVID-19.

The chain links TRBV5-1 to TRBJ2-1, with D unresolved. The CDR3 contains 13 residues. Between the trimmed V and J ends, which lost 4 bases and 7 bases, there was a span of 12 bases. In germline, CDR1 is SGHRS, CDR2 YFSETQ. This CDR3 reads CASSPSDWNEQFF. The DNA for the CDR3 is TGCGCCAGCAGCCCCTCCGACTGGAATGAGCAGTTCTTC.

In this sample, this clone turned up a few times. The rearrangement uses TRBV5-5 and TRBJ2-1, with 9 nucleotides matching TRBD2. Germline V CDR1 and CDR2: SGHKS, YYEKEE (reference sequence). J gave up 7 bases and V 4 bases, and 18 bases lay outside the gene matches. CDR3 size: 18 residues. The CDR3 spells CASSPRVSGGHLGNEQFF. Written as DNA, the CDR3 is TGTGCCAGCAGCCCCCGAGTTAGCGGGGGCCACCTAGGAAATGAGCAGTTCTTC.

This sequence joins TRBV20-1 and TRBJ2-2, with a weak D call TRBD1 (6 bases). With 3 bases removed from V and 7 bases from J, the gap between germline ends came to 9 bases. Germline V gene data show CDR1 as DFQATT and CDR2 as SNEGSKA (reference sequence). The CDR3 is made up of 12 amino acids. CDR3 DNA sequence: TGCAGTGCTAGTCAGGGGCGCGGGGAGCTGTTTTTT. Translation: CSASQGRGELFF.

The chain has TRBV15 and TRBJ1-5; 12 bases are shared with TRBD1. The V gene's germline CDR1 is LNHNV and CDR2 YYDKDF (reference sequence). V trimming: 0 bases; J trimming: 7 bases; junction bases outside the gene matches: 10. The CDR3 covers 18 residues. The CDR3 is CATSRDRDRGRFGQPQHF. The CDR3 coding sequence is TGTGCCACCAGCAGAGATAGGGACAGGGGGCGCTTCGGACAGCCCCAGCATTTT.

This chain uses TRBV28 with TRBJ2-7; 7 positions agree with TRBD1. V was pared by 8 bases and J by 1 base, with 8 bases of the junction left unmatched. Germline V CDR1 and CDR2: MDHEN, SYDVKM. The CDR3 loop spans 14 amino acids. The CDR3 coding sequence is TGTGCCAGCGGCGGACAGGCCCCGTCCTACGAGCAGTACGTC. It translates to CASGGQAPSYEQYV.

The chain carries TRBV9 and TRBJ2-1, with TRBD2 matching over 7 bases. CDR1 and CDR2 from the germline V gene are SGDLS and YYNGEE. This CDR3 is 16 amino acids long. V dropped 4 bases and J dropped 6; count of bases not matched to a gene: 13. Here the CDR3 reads CASSRLFAGVPNEQFF. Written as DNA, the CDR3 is TGTGCCAGCAGCCGCCTTTTCGCGGGGGTCCCCAATGAGCAGTTCTTC.